The rows below give T cell receptor beta chains drawn from one sample of a study of T-cell memory formation after mild COVID-19. TCRdb independently ran MiXCR on the 5' RACE reads; one entry per CDR3 protein. This table holds 210,000 or so distinct CDR3 sequences, 27% found once. The sample was PBMCs or a T cell subset sorted from them (not recorded which). The receptors were gathered from an adult woman who had mild COVID-19 (a few samples of this study predate the infection). Cell type and time point are not known. The CDR3 runs from the conserved cysteine through the conserved F or W. A D gene is named only where the DNA matches it firmly. Rows give clone size only sometimes, using once, few, many, or a class for an expanded clone.

V	J	D	size	DNA	CDR3
TRBV18	TRBJ1-5	NA	few	TGTGCCAGCTCACCATGGGGGGGCAATCAGCCCCAGCATTTT	CASSPWGGNQPQHF
TRBV20-1	TRBJ1-1	TRBD1	few	TGCAGTGCTAGAGATGGGTCTTCCGGGACAGGAGTAGCTTTCTTT	CSARDGSSGTGVAFF
TRBV25-1	TRBJ2-7	TRBD2	many	TGTGCCAGCAGTAGCGGGGGGGCCCACGAGCAGTACTTC	CASSSGGAHEQYF
TRBV3-1	TRBJ1-4	TRBD1	NA	TGTGCCAGCAGCCAAGTCGGGACAGGGGATAATGAAAAACTGTTTTTT	CASSQVGTGDNEKLFF
TRBV7-9	TRBJ2-1	NA	few	TGTGCCAGCAGCGTTCGGGGGGCAAGCTCCTACAATGAGCAGTTCTTC	CASSVRGASSYNEQFF
TRBV5-1	TRBJ2-7	NA	NA	TGCGCCAGCAGCGGGCAGGGGCGGGCCTACGAGCAGTACTTC	CASSGQGRAYEQYF
TRBV7-9	TRBJ1-1	NA	few	TGTGCCAGCGGACGGACCCCGAACACTGAAGCTTTCTTT	CASGRTPNTEAFF
TRBV4-2	TRBJ2-3	TRBD2	few	TGTGCCAGCAGCCGACGAGGTAGCGGGGGGTCTAACACAGATACGCAGTATTTT	CASSRRGSGGSNTDTQYF
TRBV4-1	TRBJ1-2	NA	NA	TGCGCCAGCAGCCAAGATCTCGTACTCGATGGCTACACCTTC	CASSQDLVLDGYTF
TRBV11-3	TRBJ2-1	NA	NA	TGTGCCAGCAGCCAAAGGGTGTGGGGGGAATACAATGAGCAGTTCTTC	CASSQRVWGEYNEQFF
TRBV5-1	TRBJ2-1	NA	NA	TGCGCCAGCAGCTGGGGGCCTAGTGTGACTTACAATGAGCAGTTCTTC	CASSWGPSVTYNEQFF
TRBV5-1	TRBJ2-2	TRBD1	few	TGCGCCAGCAGCTTGGATGGACAGGTTACCGGGGAGCTGTTTTTT	CASSLDGQVTGELFF
TRBV12-3/TRBV12-4	TRBJ1-6	NA	NA	TGTGCCAGCACACCGGGAAGATCACCCCTCCACTTT	CASTPGRSPLHF
TRBV6-5	TRBJ1-4	TRBD1	few	TGTGCCAGCAGCTGGGGGACAGGCGGAGGTAGTGGTGAAAAACTGTTTTTT	CASSWGTGGGSGEKLFF
TRBV7-3	TRBJ1-6	NA	many	TGTGCCAGAAATGGGTGGAACAGCCACTCCAGCTCCTATAATTCACCCCTCCACTTT	CARNGWNSHSSSYNSPLHF
TRBV4-2	TRBJ2-1	TRBD2	few	TGTGCCAGCAGCCAAGTGAGCGGGAGGGAGGACAATGAGCAGTTCTTC	CASSQVSGREDNEQFF
TRBV10-3	TRBJ2-1	TRBD2	few	TGTGCCATCAGTGAGTCGATACCCGGGACTAGCGGGTACAATGAGCAGTTCTTC	CAISESIPGTSGYNEQFF
TRBV27	TRBJ2-5	NA	NA	TGTGCCAGCAGGGCCCGCCAGGGTCCAGAGACCCAGTACTTC	CASRARQGPETQYF
TRBV19	TRBJ1-5	NA	few	TGTGCCAGTAGTATAGAGGCTCGAGGGTCGCAGCATTTT	CASSIEARGSQHF
TRBV5-1	TRBJ1-2	TRBD1	few	TGCGCCAGCAGCTTGCCCGGGACAGGGTTGGATGGCTACACCTTC	CASSLPGTGLDGYTF
TRBV6-2/TRBV6-3	TRBJ2-2	NA	NA	TGTGCCAGCAGTTTCCACGGGGAGCTGTTTTTT	CASSFHGELFF
TRBV18	TRBJ1-3	TRBD1	few	TGTGCCAGCTCACCACCCGGGACAGGGGTAACCACCATATATTTT	CASSPPGTGVTTIYF
TRBV7-9	TRBJ2-2	NA	few	TGTGCCAGCAGCTCAAGGGCGCCTTTCGGGGAGCTGTTTTTT	CASSSRAPFGELFF
TRBV9	TRBJ1-2	NA	NA	TGTGCCAGCAGCCTAAATTCGGGAGTGTGGGATGGCTACACCTTC	CASSLNSGVWDGYTF
TRBV27	TRBJ2-7	TRBD1	NA	TGTGCCAGCAGTTTAAAGGCCGGGACAGGGTATTACGAGCAGTACTTC	CASSLKAGTGYYEQYF
TRBV18	TRBJ2-7	NA	NA	TGTGCCAGCCCGCGGTTCGACAGAGATCCTTACGAGCAGTACTTC	CASPRFDRDPYEQYF
TRBV28	TRBJ2-7	TRBD1	few	TGTGCCAGCCGATCCTGGACAGGGGTGATCTACGAGCAGTACTTC	CASRSWTGVIYEQYF
TRBV3-1	TRBJ2-1	NA	NA	TGTGCCAGCACCGGGGTCAATGAGCAGTTCTTC	CASTGVNEQFF
TRBV7-2	TRBJ1-4	NA	few	TGTGCCAGCAGCTTAGTGGCAGGGATGAGATCTCATGAAAGACTGTTTTTT	CASSLVAGMRSHERLFF
TRBV5-6	TRBJ2-7	NA	few	TGTGCCAGCAGCTCAGCCGGATCCCGGCAGTACTTC	CASSSAGSRQYF
TRBV2	TRBJ1-1	NA	NA	TGTGCCAGCAGTGAAACGGCGAACACTGAAGCTTTCTTT	CASSETANTEAFF
TRBV6-6	TRBJ1-2	NA	NA	TGTGCCAGCACCCAACAGGGCGACTTCTATGGCTACACCTTC	CASTQQGDFYGYTF
TRBV20-1	TRBJ2-7	NA	NA	TGCAGTGCTAGTATACGACATGTCGGCTACGAGCAGTACTTC	CSASIRHVGYEQYF
TRBV19	TRBJ1-1	NA	few	TGTGCCAGTACTGCTTCAGGAGCTCCTAACACTGAAGCTTTCTTT	CASTASGAPNTEAFF
TRBV19	TRBJ1-1	NA	NA	TGTGCCAGTAGAGCAGGGCGGAACACTGAAGCTTTCTTT	CASRAGRNTEAFF